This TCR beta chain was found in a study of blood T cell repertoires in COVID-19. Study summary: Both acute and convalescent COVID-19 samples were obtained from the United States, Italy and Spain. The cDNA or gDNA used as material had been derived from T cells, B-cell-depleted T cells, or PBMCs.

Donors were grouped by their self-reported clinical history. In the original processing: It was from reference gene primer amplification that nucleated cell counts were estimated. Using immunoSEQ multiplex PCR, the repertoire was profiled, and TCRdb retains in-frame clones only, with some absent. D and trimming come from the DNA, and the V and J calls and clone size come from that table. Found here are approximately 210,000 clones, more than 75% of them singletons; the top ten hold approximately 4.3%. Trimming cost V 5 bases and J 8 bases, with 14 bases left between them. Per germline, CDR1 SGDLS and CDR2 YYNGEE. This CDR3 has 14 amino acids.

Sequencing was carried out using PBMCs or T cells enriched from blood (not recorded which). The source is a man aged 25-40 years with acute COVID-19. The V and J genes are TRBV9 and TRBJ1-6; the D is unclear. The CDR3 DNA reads TGTGCCAGCAGTCTGGGCCCGAGAGATTCACCCCTCCACTTT. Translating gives CASSLGPRDSPLHF.